A selection of T cell receptor beta chains follows, all from one sample in a study of blood T cell repertoires in COVID-19. Sequencing was performed with immunoSEQ multiplex PCR; in TCRdb, only in-frame clones are kept and a portion is missing. In the table there are 69,000 or so clones, roughly 90% of which are singletons. Sample: peripheral blood. These receptors originate from a man aged 50-60 years with acute or convalescent COVID-19. The CDR3 runs from the conserved cysteine through the conserved F or W. A D gene is named only where the DNA matches it firmly. Rows give clone size only sometimes, using once, few, many, or a class for an expanded clone.

v_gene: TRBV18; j_gene: TRBJ2-7; d_gene: TRBD1; abundance: NA; len: 15; CDR3aa: CASSPPGQGRQEQYF; CDR3nt: TGTGCCAGCTCACCACCGGGACAGGGACGTCAGGAGCAGTACTTC
v_gene: TRBV19; j_gene: TRBJ1-1; d_gene: TRBD1; abundance: NA; len: 16; CDR3aa: CASRLYRDRKKSEAFF; CDR3nt: TGTGCCAGTAGACTATACCGGGACAGGAAAAAAAGTGAAGCTTTCTTT
v_gene: TRBV30; j_gene: TRBJ1-5; d_gene: NA; abundance: NA; len: 13; CDR3aa: CAWSGGYNQPQHF; CDR3nt: TGTGCCTGGAGTGGAGGGTACAATCAGCCCCAGCATTTT
v_gene: TRBV7-6; j_gene: TRBJ2-7; d_gene: NA; abundance: NA; len: 16; CDR3aa: CASSFLSGVDPYEQYF; CDR3nt: TGTGCCAGCAGCTTTTTATCGGGAGTGGACCCCTACGAGCAGTACTTC
v_gene: TRBV6-5; j_gene: TRBJ2-7; d_gene: TRBD1; abundance: NA; len: 14; CDR3aa: CASRLGQGAYEQYF; CDR3nt: TGTGCCAGCAGGCTTGGACAGGGGGCCTACGAGCAGTACTTC
v_gene: TRBV21-1; j_gene: TRBJ2-5; d_gene: NA; abundance: NA; len: 17; CDR3aa: CASSKVSSETGTETQYF; CDR3nt: TGTGCCAGCAGCAAAGTGAGTAGTGAGACAGGGACGGAGACCCAGTACTTC
v_gene: TRBV5-1; j_gene: TRBJ2-1; d_gene: NA; abundance: NA; len: 14; CDR3aa: CASSLGGLLNEQFF; CDR3nt: TGCGCCAGCAGCTTGGGAGGGTTACTCAATGAGCAGTTCTTC
v_gene: TRBV2; j_gene: TRBJ1-4; d_gene: TRBD1; abundance: NA; len: 15; CDR3aa: CASSGDRGPRGELFF; CDR3nt: TGTGCCAGCAGTGGTGACAGGGGTCCGAGGGGAGAACTGTTTTTT
v_gene: TRBV10-1; j_gene: TRBJ2-2; d_gene: TRBD2; abundance: NA; len: 17; CDR3aa: CASSDRLAESGTGELFF; CDR3nt: TGCGCCAGCAGTGACCGACTAGCGGAATCGGGAACCGGGGAGCTGTTTTTT
v_gene: TRBV27; j_gene: TRBJ1-1; d_gene: NA; abundance: NA; len: 15; CDR3aa: CASSLLGGRNTEAFF; CDR3nt: TGTGCCAGCAGTTTATTGGGGGGGAGGAACACTGAAGCTTTCTTT
v_gene: TRBV19; j_gene: TRBJ1-4; d_gene: TRBD1; abundance: once; len: 15; CDR3aa: CASSSFGTGNEKLFF; CDR3nt: TGTGCCAGTAGTTCGTTCGGGACAGGGAATGAAAAACTGTTTTTT
v_gene: TRBV5-1; j_gene: TRBJ2-3; d_gene: TRBD2; abundance: few; len: 15; CDR3aa: CASSTSGSWADTQYF; CDR3nt: TGCGCCAGCAGCACTAGCGGGAGTTGGGCAGATACGCAGTATTTT
v_gene: TRBV5-1; j_gene: TRBJ1-6; d_gene: TRBD1; abundance: once; len: 15; CDR3aa: CASSPGQEYNSPLHF; CDR3nt: TGCGCCAGCAGCCCGGGACAGGAGTATAATTCACCCCTCCACTTT
v_gene: TRBV6-6; j_gene: TRBJ2-3; d_gene: TRBD1; abundance: NA; len: 15; CDR3aa: CASSYPDRGTDTQYF; CDR3nt: TGTGCCAGCAGTTACCCGGACAGGGGGACAGATACGCAGTATTTT
v_gene: TRBV6-2/TRBV6-3; j_gene: TRBJ1-5; d_gene: NA; abundance: NA; len: 15; CDR3aa: CASSTGWSSNQPQHF; CDR3nt: TGTGCCAGCAGTACAGGGTGGTCGAGCAATCAGCCCCAGCATTTT
v_gene: TRBV21-1; j_gene: TRBJ2-7; d_gene: NA; abundance: NA; len: 18; CDR3aa: CASSKVSLAGKSSYEQYF; CDR3nt: TGTGCCAGCAGCAAAGTGTCCTTAGCGGGAAAGAGCTCCTACGAGCAGTACTTC
v_gene: TRBV6-6; j_gene: TRBJ2-5; d_gene: NA; abundance: NA; len: 15; CDR3aa: CASAPGRVLQETQYF; CDR3nt: TGTGCCAGCGCGCCCGGGCGGGTTCTTCAAGAGACCCAGTACTTC
v_gene: TRBV15; j_gene: TRBJ2-2; d_gene: TRBD2; abundance: NA; len: 17; CDR3aa: CATSRDLLAGNTGELFF; CDR3nt: TGTGCCACCAGCAGAGACCTTCTAGCGGGTAACACCGGGGAGCTGTTTTTT
v_gene: TRBV19; j_gene: TRBJ2-1; d_gene: TRBD2; abundance: NA; len: 16; CDR3aa: CASSIPLAGAYNEQFF; CDR3nt: TGTGCCAGTAGTATCCCCCTAGCGGGAGCGTACAATGAGCAGTTCTTC
v_gene: TRBV5-1; j_gene: TRBJ2-3; d_gene: NA; abundance: NA; len: 16; CDR3aa: CASSLGDKVSADTQYF; CDR3nt: TGCGCCAGCAGCTTGGGAGACAAGGTTAGCGCAGATACGCAGTATTTT
v_gene: TRBV3-1/TRBV3-2; j_gene: TRBJ1-2; d_gene: NA; abundance: NA; len: 15; CDR3aa: CASSQAGTWNYGYTF; CDR3nt: TGTGCCAGCAGCCAAGCGGGAACCTGGAACTATGGCTACACCTTC
v_gene: TRBV5-1; j_gene: TRBJ2-4; d_gene: NA; abundance: NA; len: 14; CDR3aa: CASSLDSAKNIQYF; CDR3nt: TGCGCCAGCAGCTTGGACAGCGCCAAAAACATTCAGTACTTC
v_gene: TRBV7-6; j_gene: TRBJ2-2; d_gene: NA; abundance: NA; len: 15; CDR3aa: CASSLDASLTGELFF; CDR3nt: TGTGCCAGCAGCTTAGATGCTAGCCTCACCGGGGAGCTGTTTTTT
v_gene: TRBV15; j_gene: TRBJ2-1; d_gene: NA; abundance: NA; len: 16; CDR3aa: CATSRDPWSSYNEQFF; CDR3nt: TGTGCCACCAGCAGAGATCCTTGGAGCTCCTACAATGAGCAGTTCTTC
v_gene: TRBV5-1; j_gene: TRBJ2-2; d_gene: NA; abundance: NA; len: 15; CDR3aa: CASSLGQGDTGELFF; CDR3nt: TGCGCCAGCAGCTTGGGGCAGGGCGACACCGGGGAGCTGTTTTTT
v_gene: TRBV27; j_gene: TRBJ2-7; d_gene: NA; abundance: NA; len: 14; CDR3aa: CASSLLGGSYEQYF; CDR3nt: TGTGCCAGCAGTTTATTAGGGGGCTCCTACGAGCAGTACTTC
v_gene: TRBV18; j_gene: TRBJ1-2; d_gene: NA; abundance: NA; len: 14; CDR3aa: CASSPPISGQGYTF; CDR3nt: TGTGCCAGCTCACCACCGATATCAGGGCAAGGCTACACCTTC
v_gene: TRBV11-3; j_gene: TRBJ2-7; d_gene: TRBD2; abundance: NA; len: 17; CDR3aa: CASSLVAGEGQPAEQYF; CDR3nt: TGTGCCAGCAGCTTGGTTGCCGGGGAGGGTCAACCAGCCGAGCAGTACTTC
v_gene: TRBV30; j_gene: TRBJ2-3; d_gene: TRBD1; abundance: NA; len: 14; CDR3aa: CAWSVGQGMDTQYF; CDR3nt: TGTGCCTGGAGTGTGGGACAGGGTATGGATACGCAGTATTTT
v_gene: TRBV24-1; j_gene: TRBJ2-1; d_gene: NA; abundance: NA; len: 15; CDR3aa: CATSDARQPDNEQFF; CDR3nt: TGTGCCACCAGTGATGCTCGACAGCCTGACAATGAGCAGTTCTTC
v_gene: TRBV5-1; j_gene: TRBJ2-3; d_gene: NA; abundance: once; len: 15; CDR3aa: CASSLTGGVTDTQYF; CDR3nt: TGCGCCAGCAGCTTAACGGGCGGGGTCACAGATACGCAGTATTTT
v_gene: TRBV2; j_gene: TRBJ2-7; d_gene: NA; abundance: NA; len: 14; CDR3aa: CASGVARAGYEQYF; CDR3nt: TGTGCCAGCGGAGTTGCGCGCGCCGGCTACGAGCAGTACTTC
v_gene: TRBV11-2; j_gene: TRBJ2-5; d_gene: NA; abundance: few; len: 14; CDR3aa: CASSQVTGSETQYF; CDR3nt: TGTGCCAGCAGCCAAGTCACGGGGTCGGAGACCCAGTACTTC
v_gene: TRBV10-3; j_gene: TRBJ2-2; d_gene: TRBD1; abundance: NA; len: 16; CDR3aa: CAISGADRGNTGELFF; CDR3nt: TGTGCCATCAGTGGGGCGGACAGGGGGAACACCGGGGAGCTGTTTTTT
v_gene: TRBV18; j_gene: TRBJ2-7; d_gene: TRBD2; abundance: NA; len: 16; CDR3aa: CASSPQGIGAGYEQYF; CDR3nt: TGTGCCAGCTCACCACAGGGAATCGGAGCGGGGTACGAGCAGTACTTC
v_gene: TRBV12-5; j_gene: TRBJ2-2; d_gene: TRBD1; abundance: NA; len: 17; CDR3aa: CASGPPPGTGLFGELFF; CDR3nt: TGTGCTAGTGGGCCTCCCCCCGGGACAGGACTTTTCGGGGAGCTGTTTTTT
v_gene: TRBV2; j_gene: TRBJ2-7; d_gene: TRBD2; abundance: NA; len: 13; CDR3aa: CASRSGSPYEQYF; CDR3nt: TGTGCCAGCAGGAGCGGGAGTCCCTACGAGCAGTACTTC
v_gene: TRBV7-9; j_gene: TRBJ1-1; d_gene: NA; abundance: NA; len: 14; CDR3aa: CASSLTAGWTEAFF; CDR3nt: TGTGCCAGCAGCTTAACCGCAGGGTGGACTGAAGCTTTCTTT
v_gene: TRBV27; j_gene: TRBJ2-2; d_gene: TRBD2; abundance: NA; len: 14; CDR3aa: CASSSGLAKGELFF; CDR3nt: TGTGCCAGCAGTTCGGGACTAGCAAAAGGGGAGCTGTTTTTT
v_gene: TRBV27; j_gene: TRBJ2-5; d_gene: TRBD2; abundance: NA; len: 14; CDR3aa: CASSLQAGGETQYF; CDR3nt: TGTGCCAGCAGTTTACAAGCGGGAGGTGAGACCCAGTACTTC
v_gene: TRBV5-4; j_gene: TRBJ1-1; d_gene: NA; abundance: NA; len: 15; CDR3aa: CASSLDYGVDTEAFF; CDR3nt: TGTGCCAGCAGCTTGGATTACGGGGTTGATACTGAAGCTTTCTTT
v_gene: TRBV30; j_gene: TRBJ2-7; d_gene: NA; abundance: NA; len: 12; CDR3aa: CAWSVPSYEQYF; CDR3nt: TGTGCCTGGAGTGTACCCAGTTACGAGCAGTACTTC
v_gene: TRBV9; j_gene: TRBJ1-3; d_gene: NA; abundance: NA; len: 13; CDR3aa: CASSAGTGNTIYF; CDR3nt: TGTGCCAGCAGCGCAGGGACTGGAAACACCATATATTTT
v_gene: TRBV18; j_gene: TRBJ2-2; d_gene: NA; abundance: NA; len: 14; CDR3aa: CASSPPSRGGELFF; CDR3nt: TGTGCCAGCTCACCACCGAGTCGGGGCGGGGAGCTGTTTTTT